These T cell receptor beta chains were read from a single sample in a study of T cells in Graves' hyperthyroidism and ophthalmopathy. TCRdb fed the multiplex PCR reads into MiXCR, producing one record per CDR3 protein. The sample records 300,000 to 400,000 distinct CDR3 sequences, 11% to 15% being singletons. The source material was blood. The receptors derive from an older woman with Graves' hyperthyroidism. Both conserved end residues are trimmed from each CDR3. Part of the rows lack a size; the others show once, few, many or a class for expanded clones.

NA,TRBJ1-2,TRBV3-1,ASSQEGLFYGYT
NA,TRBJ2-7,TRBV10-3,AISLTGETYEQY
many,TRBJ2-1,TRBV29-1,SVEVIGEQF
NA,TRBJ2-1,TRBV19,ASSIVSTRGLYNEQF
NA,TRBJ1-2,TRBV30,AWSVGRGSFGYGYT
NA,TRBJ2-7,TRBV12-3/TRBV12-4,ASSPPSWGDMGGFYEQY
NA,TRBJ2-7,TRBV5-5,ASSLVGGSGYEQY
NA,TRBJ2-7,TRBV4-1,ASSPGLAAPTRLYEQY
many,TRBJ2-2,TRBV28,ASRRGRSPSGTGELF
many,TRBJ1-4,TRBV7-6,ASSPRFNEKLF
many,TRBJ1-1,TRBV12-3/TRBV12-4,ASSSGRLPVAF
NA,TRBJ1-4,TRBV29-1,SVLDRVNEKLL
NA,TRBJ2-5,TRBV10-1,ASSSDRGGIKTQY
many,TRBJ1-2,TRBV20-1,SAPQVGGGTGDGYT
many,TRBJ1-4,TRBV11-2,ASSKDRGPGNEKLF
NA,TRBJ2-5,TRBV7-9,ASSFPGQGETQY
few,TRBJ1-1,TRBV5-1,ASRAGQGDTEAF
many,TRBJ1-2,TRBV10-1,ASSEAPNYGYT
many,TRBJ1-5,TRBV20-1,SASSGDGNQPQH
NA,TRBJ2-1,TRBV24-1,ATSHTTGSSYNEQF
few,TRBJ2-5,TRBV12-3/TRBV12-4,ASSYLGGEETQY
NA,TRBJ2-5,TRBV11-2,ASSRGLAGGSQETQY